This TCR beta chain was identified during a study of T-cell reconstitution after alpha-beta-depleted transplantation in children. This CDR3 region has 16 residues. From germline, CDR1 is LGHNA and CDR2 YSLEER. V was pared by 1 base and J by 4 bases, with 8 bases of the junction left unmatched. Overall study results and limits: The high TCRbeta diversity at day 60 in some patients came from surviving recipient T cells and thymic progenitors. The main origin of T-cell counts and diversity one year after transplant was newly produced T cells. The study reportedly traced alpha-beta T cells about two months after transplant to several hundred expanded graft clones.

This clonotype was detected only a few times. Its antigen is undetermined. TCRbeta library construction was performed incorporating unique molecular identifiers. MiXCR, run by TCRdb on the PCR reads, gives a single entry per CDR3 protein. The repertoire has about 340,000 distinct CDR3 sequences, roughly 17% of them found once; the top ten carry around two fifths. V usage is TRBV4-3 and J usage is TRBJ2-5; 8 nucleotides line up with TRBD2. Specimen: PBMCs, mostly from graft donor cells, collected 360 days after TCRalphabeta/CD19-depleted stem cell transplant. The clonotype was recovered from a male patient aged 2 to 9 who had a stem cell transplant for acute lymphoblastic leukemia, so the T cells may come from the graft donor. CDR3 region: CASSQGIGGLGETQYF. The CDR3 region has the DNA TGCGCCAGCAGCCAAGGGATCGGGGGACTAGGAGAGACCCAGTACTTC.